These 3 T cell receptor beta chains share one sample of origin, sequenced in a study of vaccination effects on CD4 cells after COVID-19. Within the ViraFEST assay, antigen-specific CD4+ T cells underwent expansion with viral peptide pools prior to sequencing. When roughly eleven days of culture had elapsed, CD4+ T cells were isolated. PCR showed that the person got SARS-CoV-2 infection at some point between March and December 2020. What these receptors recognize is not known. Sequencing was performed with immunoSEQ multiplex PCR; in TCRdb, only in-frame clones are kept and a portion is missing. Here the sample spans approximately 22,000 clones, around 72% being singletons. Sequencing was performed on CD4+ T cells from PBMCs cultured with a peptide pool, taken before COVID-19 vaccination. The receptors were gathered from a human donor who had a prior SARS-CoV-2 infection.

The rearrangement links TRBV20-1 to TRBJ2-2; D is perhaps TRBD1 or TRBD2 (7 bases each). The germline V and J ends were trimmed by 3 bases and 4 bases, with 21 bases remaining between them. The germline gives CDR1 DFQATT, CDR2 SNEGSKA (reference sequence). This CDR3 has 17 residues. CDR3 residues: CSASARGGRGVTGELFF. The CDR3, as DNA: TGCAGTGCTAGTGCTAGGGGGGGCAGGGGGGTCACCGGGGAGCTGTTTTTT.

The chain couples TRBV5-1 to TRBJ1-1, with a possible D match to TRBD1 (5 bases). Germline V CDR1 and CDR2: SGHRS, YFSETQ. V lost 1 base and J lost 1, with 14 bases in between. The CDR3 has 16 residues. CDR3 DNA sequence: TGCGCCAGCAGCTTGAGTGGGGCTGGAGGGAACACTGAAGCTTTCTTT. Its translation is CASSLSGAGGNTEAFF.

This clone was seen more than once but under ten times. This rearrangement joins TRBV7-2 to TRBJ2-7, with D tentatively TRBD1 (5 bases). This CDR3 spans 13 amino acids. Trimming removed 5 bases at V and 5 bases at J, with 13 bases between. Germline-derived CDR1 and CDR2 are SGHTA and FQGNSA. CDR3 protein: CASSPAWGDEQYF. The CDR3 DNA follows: TGTGCCAGCAGCCCGGCGTGGGGCGACGAGCAGTACTTC.